This T cell receptor (beta chain) was found in a study of sequential checkpoint blockade in melanoma (dated by TCRdb to between 2018 and 2021). Study-level background: Using 1:1 randomization, the trial assigned patients either to first-line nivolumab followed by ipilimumab (arm A) or to ipilimumab followed by nivolumab (arm B). Maintenance nivolumab was given following each of the two trial sequences. Beyond this particular receptor, the publication reports: The model for predicting response that combines TCR metrics with mutation burden needs to be validated in larger, independent patient cohorts.

Read against the paper, the sample's treatment or condition label means: randomized to nivolumab then ipilimumab (arm A) or the reverse (arm B). Prior DNA-damaging chemotherapy had not been received by any trial patient. On a FACS Aria II flow cytometer, live CD3+CD8+ cells that were negative for CD19 and CD56 were sorted from thawed PBMCs. Samples were obtained from patients with melanoma enrolled in CheckMate 064, a randomized, open-label phase II trial of sequential checkpoint blockade. Peripheral blood mononuclear cells were collected by leukapheresis, purified with Ficoll-Paque, and frozen in human serum with about 9.6% DMSO. Purity of sorted blood CD3+CD8+ cells was verified at >98% immediately after sorting, followed by DNA extraction. TCRbeta CDR3 regions were immunosequenced from genomic DNA with the immunoSEQ Assay. Before high-throughput sequencing, the genomic DNA was amplified using bias-controlled multiplex PCR. Per the original workflow: To quantify the absolute abundance of each unique TCRbeta CDR3 region, the sequences were collapsed and filtered. Clonality, defined as 1 minus Pielou's evenness, was calculated using only productive rearrangements. A previously published method was used to identify clones whose frequencies were significantly greater in on-treatment samples than in baseline samples. The table comes from immuneACCESS by way of TCRdb, which keeps in-frame sequences with V and J called. Part of the clones is missing from these tables; in studies checked, under half for an unresolved V gene and the rest for unknown reasons. The V and J calls and clone size are taken from that table; D and trimming were inferred from the DNA. The sample yields just over 15,000 clones; around three quarters were counted once. The ten largest clones add up to around 28% of the sample.

The V end gives up 0 bases and the J end 4 bases, leaving 10 bases in the junction not matched to a gene. The germline V gene provides CDR1 SGHRS and CDR2 YFSETQ. The CDR3 starts with the cysteine, ends with the phenylalanine, and has 17 residues. Only the CDR3 region is kept as DNA, spanning 51 bases read in frame from base 1. About this clone: This receptor's antigen is unknown. No base quality information exists; no much larger clone differs at one position.

The sequence is built from TRBV5-1 and TRBJ2-3; 8 bases in between match TRBD2. The sequencing used CD8+ T cells sorted from blood (inferred from file names), collected from a patient given nivolumab and ipilimumab in sequence. This clonotype originated in a human donor with melanoma. This receptor has the CDR3 CASSLDGTRRFADTQYF. The nucleotide sequence reads as follows: TGCGCCAGCAGCTTGGATGGGACTAGACGCTTCGCAGATACGCAGTATTTT. With the portions outside the CDR3 filled from the reference TRBV5-1 and TRBJ2-3 genes, the complete variable region becomes KAGVTQTPRYLIKTRGQQVTLSCSPISGHRSVSWYQQTPGQGLQFLFEYFSETQRNKGNFPGRFSGRQFSNSRSEMNVSTLELGDSALYLCASSLDGTRRFADTQYFGPGTRLTVL.